The 18 T cell receptor beta chains below all came from one sample that was sequenced in a study of cytomegalovirus exposure and HLA in healthy donors. Vbeta (60) and Jbeta (13) primers were used in the PCR. Profiling relied on immunoSEQ multiplex PCR, and the TCRdb table lists in-frame clones only, not all of them. The sample has a few hundred thousand clones, almost 85% seen once. The sequenced material came from PBMCs. The origin of the receptors is a woman aged 40-49 years in good health and CMV-seropositive.

The rearrangement uses TRBV7-9 and TRBJ2-7; 11 bases agree with TRBD2. The V gene end was trimmed by 1 base and the J gene end by 5 bases; junction bases not matched to a gene: 4. The CDR3 has 15 residues. CDR1 is SEHNR, CDR2 FQNEAQ, per germline (reference sequence). The CDR3 reads CASSLGSTSGDEQYF. The CDR3 DNA reads TGTGCCAGCAGCTTAGGGTCGACTAGCGGGGACGAGCAGTACTTC. Full variable domain (outside the CDR3, taken from reference TRBV7-9 and TRBJ2-7): DTGVSQNPRHKITKRGQNVTFRCDPISEHNRLYWYRQTLGQGPEFLTYFQNEAQLEKSRLLSDRFSAERPKGSFSTLEIQRTEQGDSAMYLCASSLGSTSGDEQYFGPGTRLTVT.

This clone has just one count. The rearrangement uses TRBV9 and TRBJ2-2; D is perhaps TRBD2 (6 bases). Trimming took off 7 bases at V and 4 bases at J, with 17 bases between the two ends. The CDR3 runs to 15 residues. Germline V gives CDR1 SGDLS, CDR2 YYNGEE. CDR3 nucleotides: TGTGCCAGCGGCACCTCGGGACTTGGCACCGGGGAGCTGTTTTTT. This sequence encodes CASGTSGLGTGELFF.

This clone was found a few times. The V and J genes are TRBV7-6 and TRBJ2-2, with a weak D call TRBD1 (6 bases). CDR3 length equals 14 residues. Trimming left V 5 bases short and J 8 bases short, with 15 bases between. Germline-derived CDR1 and CDR2 are SGHVS and FNYEAQ. CDR3 amino acids: CASSGRTDGGELFF. The CDR3 nucleotides are TGTGCCAGCAGCGGCCGGACAGATGGGGGGGAGCTGTTTTTT.

This clone was recorded only once. This chain joins TRBV4-1 and TRBJ2-5; D gene uncertain. The germline V gene encodes CDR1 MGHRA and CDR2 YSYEKL. V was cut by 0 bases and J by 3 bases, with 11 bases left in between. CDR3 length: 15 residues. The DNA of the CDR3 is TGCGCCAGCAGCCAAGATCTGCTGCGGAAAGAGACCCAGTACTTC. Translation: CASSQDLLRKETQYF.

This clone was recorded a few times. The chain joins TRBV7-2 to TRBJ2-3, with 9 bases aligning to TRBD2. Germline V CDR1 and CDR2: SGHTA, FQGNSA. CDR3 size: 15 residues. V shed 1 base, J shed 7 bases, and the junction held 6 bases outside the gene matches. The CDR3 sequence: CASSLVSLAGNTQYF. The DNA of the CDR3 is TGTGCCAGCAGCTTAGTGTCGCTAGCGGGAAATACGCAGTATTTT.

The rearrangement uses TRBV9 and TRBJ2-7, with 7 bases lining up with TRBD2. V trimming: 0 bases; J trimming: 3 bases; junction bases outside the gene matches: 6. Germline V lookup: CDR1 SGDLS, CDR2 YYNGEE. The CDR3 consists of 15 residues. The CDR3 reads CASSVEAGLRYEQYF. The CDR3 DNA sequence: TGTGCCAGCAGCGTAGAAGCGGGACTGCGCTACGAGCAGTACTTC.

CDR3 sequence reads: CASSLAPGYEQYF. The CDR3 DNA follows: TGTGCCAGCAGCTTGGCCCCGGGCTACGAGCAGTACTTC. The genes are TRBV5-6 and TRBJ2-7, with D unresolved. CDR3 length equals 13 residues. V was shortened by 0 bases and J by 3 bases, with 7 bases between the two germline ends. Germline V lookup: CDR1 SGHDT, CDR2 YYEEEE.

CDR3 sequence (DNA): TGTGCCGGCAAGTGGGCGGGAGCTGACTACGAGCAGTACTTC. Its protein is CAGKWAGADYEQYF. The V gene is TRBV2, the J gene TRBJ2-7; 7 bases map to TRBD2. The CDR3 covers 14 residues. Germline V gene data show CDR1 as SNHLY and CDR2 as FYNNEI. With V trimmed by 11 bases and J by 3 bases, 13 bases remained unmatched.

The J gene is TRBJ2-3, the V gene TRBV11-3; 14 bases match TRBD2. Germline loops: CDR1 SGHNT, CDR2 YENEEA. V lost 1 base to trimming and J lost 4 bases; unmatched junction nucleotides: 7. This CDR3 is 18 amino acids long. The DNA of the CDR3 is TGTGCCAGCAGCTTAGCGACGGGACTAGCGGGAGTGGCAGATACGCAGTATTTT. Protein product: CASSLATGLAGVADTQYF. The variable domain in full, with the rest retrieved from reference TRBV11-3 and TRBJ2-3, is EAGVVQSPRYKIIEKKQPVAFWCNPISGHNTLYWYLQNLGQGPELLIRYENEEAVDDSQLPKDRFSAERLKGVDSTLKIQPAELGDSAVYLCASSLATGLAGVADTQYFGPGTRLTVL.

The chain joins TRBV5-1 to TRBJ1-1, with D perhaps matching TRBD1 (6 bases). The germline V and J ends were trimmed by 6 bases and 5 bases, with 20 bases remaining between them. Germline loops: CDR1 SGHRS, CDR2 YFSETQ. The CDR3 is made up of 15 amino acids. CDR3 loop: CASIREPGVGTEAFF. CDR3 DNA sequence: TGCGCCAGCATCCGGGAACCAGGGGTAGGTACTGAAGCTTTCTTT. Full variable domain (remainder filled in from reference TRBV5-1 and TRBJ1-1): KAGVTQTPRYLIKTRGQQVTLSCSPISGHRSVSWYQQTPGQGLQFLFEYFSETQRNKGNFPGRFSGRQFSNSRSEMNVSTLELGDSALYLCASIREPGVGTEAFFGQGTRLTVV.

The J gene is TRBJ1-2, the V gene TRBV18, with 10 bases fitting TRBD1. The CDR3 length is 16 residues. The germline CDR1 and CDR2 sequences are KGHSH and LQKENI. The J segment lost 8 bases and the V segment lost 1 base, leaving 10 bases of the junction unmatched. The CDR3 DNA sequence: TGTGCCAGCTCACCACTTGGGGACAGGGGACCGCACGGCTACACCTTC. It yields the protein CASSPLGDRGPHGYTF.

J is TRBJ2-2 and V is TRBV9, with 9 bases that match TRBD1. V dropped 3 bases and J dropped 6; count of bases not matched to a gene: 6. Germline loops: CDR1 SGDLS, CDR2 YYNGEE. This CDR3 is 15 amino acids long. The CDR3 nucleotides read TGTGCCAGCAGCGCTGACAGGGGGGGTCCCGGGGAGCTGTTTTTT. This sequence encodes CASSADRGGPGELFF. Using reference TRBV9 and TRBJ2-2 for the parts outside the CDR3, the full variable domain is DSGVTQTPKHLITATGQRVTLRCSPRSGDLSVYWYQQSLDQGLQFLIQYYNGEERAKGNILERFSAQQFPDLHSELNLSSLELGDSALYFCASSADRGGPGELFFGEGSRLTVL.

This chain links TRBV7-3 with TRBJ2-5; 7 positions agree with TRBD2. This CDR3 spans 13 amino acids. V shed 5 bases, J shed 4 bases, and the junction held 4 bases outside the gene matches. The germline V gene encodes CDR1 SGHTA and CDR2 FQGTGA. CDR3 region: CASSLTGGETQYF. DNA of the CDR3: TGTGCCAGCAGCCTTACGGGAGGAGAGACCCAGTACTTC.

V is TRBV7-2 and J is TRBJ2-7; TRBD2 matches 10 bases. Per germline, CDR1 SGHTA and CDR2 FQGNSA. The CDR3 runs to 16 residues. The trim removed 4 bases at V and 3 bases at J, leaving 9 bases unmatched. The CDR3 spells CASSSTLAGVNYEQYF. CDR3 nucleotide sequence: TGTGCCAGCAGCTCGACTCTAGCGGGAGTGAACTACGAGCAGTACTTC.

This clone was found once. V usage is TRBV30 and J usage is TRBJ2-1; D is unresolved. This CDR3 has 13 amino acids. Trimming took off 2 bases at V and 4 bases at J, with 9 bases between the two ends. Germline CDR1 and CDR2: GTSNPN and SVGIG (reference sequence). CDR3 coding DNA: TGTGCCTGGAGTCAAGGAGTTTACAATGAGCAGTTCTTC. Protein: CAWSQGVYNEQFF.

This clone was counted a few times. The chain is built from TRBV7-6 and TRBJ2-7, with D possibly TRBD1 on 5 matching bases. This CDR3 is built from 14 residues. Trimming shortened V by 1 base and J by 1 base, and 8 bases separated the two germline ends. Looked up from germline, CDR1 is SGHVS and CDR2 is FNYEAQ. This CDR3 reads CASSLEGYSYEQYF. As DNA, the CDR3 is TGTGCCAGCAGCTTAGAGGGGTATTCCTACGAGCAGTACTTC.

The rearrangement uses TRBV25-1 and TRBJ2-5; TRBD1 matches 8 bases. The J call is doubtful: the DNA matches TRBJ2-7 better. The germline gives CDR1 MGHDK, CDR2 SYGVNS. This CDR3 contains 16 residues. CDR3 amino acids: CASSKTKGQGVSEQYF. The DNA for the CDR3 is TGTGCCAGCAGTAAAACAAAAGGACAGGGCGTTTCCGAGCAGTACTTC.

The rearrangement uses TRBV7-2 and TRBJ2-5, with TRBD2 matching over 7 bases. The CDR3 runs 16 residues. CDR1 SGHTA and CDR2 FQGNSA come from the germline V gene. Trimming took 5 bases from V and 5 from J; bases not matched to a gene: 14. The CDR3 coding sequence is TGTGCCAGCAGCCAGGGACTACCGGTCCCGGGGGAGACCCAGTACTTC. Translated, it gives CASSQGLPVPGETQYF.